One sample yielded the 27 T cell receptor beta chains listed below, sequenced in a study of blood T cell repertoires in COVID-19. Generated by immunoSEQ multiplex PCR, the TCRdb table keeps only in-frame clones and is missing some. The sample carries some 130,000 clones, around 73% recorded once. What was sequenced was peripheral blood. The source is a man in his fifties or sixties who had recovered from COVID-19.

V and J are TRBV28 and TRBJ2-2, with 8 bases lining up with TRBD2. The CDR3 is made up of 15 amino acids. Unmatched junction bases numbered 4, after V lost 2 bases and J lost 5 bases. The germline gives CDR1 MDHEN, CDR2 SYDVKM. The CDR3 DNA is TGTGCCAGCAGTTTAGCGAGCGGGAGAACCGGGGAGCTGTTTTTT. This translates into CASSLASGRTGELFF.

This chain joins TRBV6-5 and TRBJ1-2; weak D call: TRBD1 (6 bases). Germline CDR1 reads MNHEY; CDR2 reads SVGAGI. Trimming removed 7 bases from V and 1 base from J, with 13 bases in between. The CDR3 loop spans 14 amino acids. The chain's CDR3 is CASNRDGLNYGYTF. CDR3 bases: TGTGCCAGCAACAGGGACGGTCTTAACTATGGCTACACCTTC.

This sequence joins TRBV7-9 and TRBJ1-1; D unclear. CDR3 length: 12 residues. Trimming removed 3 bases at V and 6 bases at J, with 8 bases between. In germline, CDR1 is SEHNR, CDR2 FQNEAQ (reference sequence). CDR3 nucleotides: TGTGCCAGCAGCTTCCCTACTGCTGAAGCTTTCTTT. Translation gives CASSFPTAEAFF.

The chain employs TRBV4-3 and TRBJ1-5, with a weak D call TRBD1 (6 bases). V was shortened by 0 bases and J by 2 bases, with 11 bases between the two germline ends. Germline CDR1 and CDR2: LGHNA and YSLEER. The CDR3 covers 16 residues. CDR3 residues: CASSQDTTGGNQPQHF. For the CDR3, the DNA is TGCGCCAGCAGCCAAGATACGACAGGTGGCAATCAGCCCCAGCATTTT.

The chain has TRBV5-6 and TRBJ2-5; 8 nucleotides line up with TRBD2. The CDR3 extends over 16 amino acids. Germline trimming cut 4 bases from V and 1 base from J; bases unmatched to any gene: 9. CDR1 is SGHDT, CDR2 YYEEEE, per germline. This CDR3 is CASSVWAGGPQETQYF. CDR3 sequence (DNA): TGTGCCAGCAGCGTTTGGGCGGGGGGTCCCCAAGAGACCCAGTACTTC.

This clone was counted ten times or more. V and J are TRBV3-1 (or the pseudogene TRBV3-2) and TRBJ1-5; possibly TRBD1 for D (6 bases). Germline lookup yields CDR1 LGHDT and CDR2 YNNKEL (reference sequence). CDR3 length: 12 residues. The V end was cut by 5 bases, the J end by 9 bases, with 11 bases between. The CDR3 reads CASSSGDRPQHF. In DNA, the CDR3 is TGTGCCAGCAGCTCAGGGGATCGGCCCCAGCATTTT.

This chain uses TRBV3-1 (or the pseudogene TRBV3-2) with TRBJ2-1; 14 bases align to TRBD2. The CDR3 consists of 22 residues. The junction had 22 bases not matched to a gene; V was cut back by 5 bases and J by 4 bases. The germline CDR1 and CDR2 sequences are LGHDT and YNNKEL (reference sequence). Here the CDR3 reads CASSGTAGGRLAGGAPYNEQFF. The CDR3, as DNA: TGTGCCAGCAGCGGGACGGCGGGGGGGCGACTAGCGGGAGGGGCTCCGTACAATGAGCAGTTCTTC.

This clone was recorded at least ten times. The chain links TRBV30 to TRBJ2-7; a possible D gene is TRBD1 (6 bases). CDR3 length equals 16 residues. V was trimmed by 0 bases and J by 2 bases, leaving 17 bases between them. In germline, CDR1 is GTSNPN, CDR2 SVGIG (reference sequence). CDR3 in DNA: TGTGCCTGGAGTGTCGGGACACGATTGAAACCCTACGAGCAGTACTTC. Protein sequence: CAWSVGTRLKPYEQYF.

V usage is TRBV7-3 and J usage is TRBJ2-1, with TRBD2 matching 12 bases. Germline trimming cut 3 bases from V and 7 bases from J; bases unmatched to any gene: 7. Germline V gives CDR1 SGHTA, CDR2 FQGTGA. This CDR3 has 16 residues. Written as DNA, the CDR3 is TGTGCCAGCAGCTTGGGTACTAGCGGGAGGCTTAATGAGCAGTTCTTC. Amino acids: CASSLGTSGRLNEQFF.

CDR3 sequence (DNA): TGTGCCAGCAGCCCCACCGGTACCAATCAGCCCCAGCATTTT. Protein sequence: CASSPTGTNQPQHF. The chain has TRBV28 and TRBJ1-5, with no clear D. CDR1 MDHEN and CDR2 SYDVKM come from the germline V gene. The CDR3 contains 14 residues. Trimming stripped 6 bases from V and 3 bases from J, with 12 bases between.

The genes are TRBV9 and TRBJ1-3, with 8 bases aligning to TRBD1. Losses at the gene ends were 2 bases for V and 3 bases for J; bases not matched to a gene: 7. From germline, CDR1 is SGDLS and CDR2 YYNGEE. The CDR3 totals 16 residues. The CDR3 sequence: CASSVAGTGHGNTIYF. The CDR3, as DNA: TGTGCCAGCAGCGTCGCCGGGACAGGCCATGGAAACACCATATATTTT. Complete variable domain (other parts from reference TRBV9 and TRBJ1-3): DSGVTQTPKHLITATGQRVTLRCSPRSGDLSVYWYQQSLDQGLQFLIQYYNGEERAKGNILERFSAQQFPDLHSELNLSSLELGDSALYFCASSVAGTGHGNTIYFGEGSWLTVV.

The CDR3 sequence is CASTPRPGQGYEQYF. For the CDR3, the DNA is TGCGCCAGCACCCCGAGACCGGGACAGGGCTACGAGCAGTACTTC. The V call is TRBV5-1, the J call TRBJ2-7; 9 bases match TRBD1. CDR1 and CDR2 (germline): SGHRS, YFSETQ. The CDR3 extends over 15 amino acids. Unmatched junction bases numbered 10, after V lost 6 bases and J lost 3 bases.

The chain links TRBV10-3 to TRBJ2-1; possibly TRBD2 for D (6 bases). The ends were cut back, 9 bases at V and 5 bases at J, with 11 bases in the middle. CDR1 ENHRY and CDR2 SYGVKD come from the germline V gene. The CDR3 extends over 12 amino acids. The CDR3 DNA reads TGTGCCATGGAGGGGACGAACAATGAGCAGTTCTTC. Protein sequence: CAMEGTNNEQFF.

In DNA form, the CDR3 reads TGTGCCAGCAGCTCCTATGGGGGGAATGAGCAGTTCTTC. As protein: CASSSYGGNEQFF. This rearrangement joins TRBV3-1 (or the pseudogene TRBV3-2) to TRBJ2-1, with D possibly being TRBD2 (6 bases). Trimming took off 5 bases at V and 7 bases at J, with 12 bases between the two ends. Germline CDR1 is LGHDT and CDR2 is YNNKEL (reference sequence). This CDR3 spans 13 amino acids.

The V gene is TRBV6-5, the J gene TRBJ2-3, with D hard to call. The CDR3 sequence is 13 residues long. CDR1 is MNHEY and CDR2 is SVGAGI in the germline V gene. V lost 4 bases, J lost 2 bases, and 7 bases lay in between. Here the CDR3 reads CASSLQITDTQYF. The CDR3 region has the DNA TGTGCCAGCAGTTTACAGATCACAGATACGCAGTATTTT.

The chain uses TRBV7-8 and TRBJ2-2, with D maybe TRBD1 (5 bases). CDR1 is SGHVS, CDR2 FQNEAQ, per germline. The CDR3 is made up of 14 amino acids. Trimming pared 5 bases from V and 0 bases from J, leaving 7 bases between. The CDR3 region is CASSATANTGELFF. The CDR3 region has the DNA TGTGCCAGCAGCGCGACAGCGAACACCGGGGAGCTGTTTTTT.

CDR3 amino acids: CASSRQGTYTDTQYF. The DNA of the CDR3 is TGTGCCAGCTCAAGACAGGGAACGTACACAGATACGCAGTATTTT. The chain uses TRBV18 and TRBJ2-3; TRBD1 agrees at 7 bases. Germline trimming cut 5 bases from V and 2 bases from J; bases unmatched to any gene: 7. The CDR3 is 15 residues long. The V gene's germline CDR1 is KGHSH and CDR2 LQKENI.

This chain links TRBV6-1 with TRBJ1-4; D not resolved. Trimming cost V 3 bases and J 4 bases, with 15 bases left between them. The germline CDR1 and CDR2 sequences are MNHNS and SASEGT. This CDR3 is built from 16 residues. The CDR3 DNA sequence: TGTGCCAGCAGTGAGGCTCCGGGAGCCTATAATGAAAAACTGTTTTTT. It translates to CASSEAPGAYNEKLFF.

The rearrangement links TRBV3-1 (or the pseudogene TRBV3-2) to TRBJ2-7; possible D gene TRBD2, 7 bases. Germline V gene lookup returns CDR1 LGHDT and CDR2 YNNKEL (reference sequence). Trimming shortened V by 1 base and J by 3 bases, and 16 bases separated the two germline ends. The length of the CDR3 is 16 residues. The CDR3 sequence is CASSQGTGGGDYEQYF. The CDR3, as DNA: TGTGCCAGCAGCCAAGGTACGGGGGGCGGTGACTACGAGCAGTACTTC.

Only a few counts were recorded for this clone. The rearrangement uses TRBV6-5 and TRBJ2-7; TRBD1 is a possible D gene (5 bases). Germline V gene sequence: CDR1 MNHEY, CDR2 SVGAGI. There are 15 residues in the CDR3. Trimming removed 0 bases at V and 2 bases at J, with 11 bases between. The CDR3 loop reads CASSYSRLDTYEQYF. The CDR3 DNA reads as TGTGCCAGCAGTTACTCGAGACTGGACACCTACGAGCAGTACTTC.

The rearrangement links TRBV12-3 or TRBV12-4 to TRBJ1-3; D is undetermined. V was shortened by 6 bases and J by 0 bases, with 3 bases between the two germline ends. This CDR3 is 12 amino acids long. CDR3: CASSLSGNTIYF. The DNA for the CDR3 is TGTGCCAGCAGCCTCTCTGGAAACACCATATATTTT.

This clone came up a few times. The chain has TRBV30 and TRBJ1-2; 7 bases map to TRBD1. The germline CDR1 and CDR2 sequences are GTSNPN and SVGIG (reference sequence). CDR3 length: 13 residues. J gave up 5 bases and V 7 bases, and 10 bases lay outside the gene matches. The DNA of the CDR3 is TGTGCCTTCCAGACAGGGCGAGTTTATGGCTACACCTTC. It specifies CAFQTGRVYGYTF.

V and J are TRBV19 and TRBJ2-7; 10 nucleotides line up with TRBD1. The V gene end was trimmed by 6 bases and the J gene end by 2 bases; junction bases not matched to a gene: 10. Germline V gene lookup returns CDR1 LNHDA and CDR2 SQIVND (reference sequence). The CDR3 runs to 16 residues. The CDR3 is CASSYYRDRGPYEQYF. In DNA form, the CDR3 reads TGTGCCAGTAGCTATTACCGGGACAGGGGCCCCTACGAGCAGTACTTC. The entire variable domain, with the rest obtained from reference TRBV19 and TRBJ2-7, is as follows: DGGITQSPKYLFRKEGQNVTLSCEQNLNHDAMYWYRQDPGQGLRLIYYSQIVNDFQKGDIAEGYSVSREKKESFPLTVTSAQKNPTAFYLCASSYYRDRGPYEQYFGPGTRLTVT.

V gene TRBV27 combines with J gene TRBJ1-1; 7 bases line up with TRBD1. The junction had 9 bases not matched to a gene; V was cut back by 8 bases and J by 3 bases. The germline V gene has CDR1 MNHEY and CDR2 SMNVEV (reference sequence). The CDR3 covers 14 residues. CDR3 DNA: TGTGCCAGCCATTACAACAGGGGAGACACTGAAGCTTTCTTT. This codes for CASHYNRGDTEAFF.

A few counts support this clone. The rearrangement uses TRBV11-1 and TRBJ2-7, with 14 positions matching TRBD2. The CDR3 runs to 14 residues. Germline V CDR1 and CDR2: SGHAT, FQDESV (reference sequence). V lost 5 bases to trimming and J lost 9 bases; unmatched junction nucleotides: 6. DNA of the CDR3: TGTGCCAGCAGCCTTGGGACTAGCGGGAGTTTGCAGTACTTC. As protein: CASSLGTSGSLQYF.

The chain links TRBV6-1 to TRBJ2-4, with 10 bases identical to TRBD1. The CDR3 is 14 amino acids. Trimming took 0 bases from V and 9 from J; bases not matched to a gene: 2. In germline, CDR1 is MNHNS, CDR2 SASEGT. CDR3 in DNA: TGTGCCAGCAGTGAAGCGAGGACAGGGGGCATTCAGTACTTC. It yields the protein CASSEARTGGIQYF.

The chain carries TRBV7-9 and TRBJ1-3; D is uncertain. CDR3 size: 16 residues. Germline V gene data show CDR1 as SEHNR and CDR2 as FQNEAQ (reference sequence). V was cut by 8 bases and J by 2 bases, with 19 bases left in between. CDR3 in DNA: TGTGCCAGCCCCCACGGCCCGGAGATAACTGGAAACACCATATATTTT. Its translation: CASPHGPEITGNTIYF.